The rows below give T cell receptor beta chains drawn from one sample of a study of blood T cell repertoires in COVID-19. Profiling relied on immunoSEQ multiplex PCR, and the TCRdb table lists in-frame clones only, not all of them. The repertoire includes 120,000 or so clones, more than 65% of them detected once, and around 25% sits in the top ten. The sample was peripheral blood. The receptors shown here come from a human donor in a cohort sampled during active COVID-19. Both conserved end residues are part of each CDR3. A D gene is named only where the DNA matches it firmly. Where a row states a size, it is once, few, many or the class of an expanded clone; other rows omit it.

-	TRBV6-5	TRBJ1-2	-	CASSPRQGLNYGYTF	TGTGCCAGCAGCCCACGTCAGGGACTTAACTATGGCTACACCTTC
TRBD2	TRBV3-1/TRBV3-2	TRBJ2-5	-	CASSQVYAGGPEKETQYF	TGTGCCAGCAGCCAAGTCTATGCGGGAGGGCCGGAAAAAGAGACCCAGTACTTC
TRBD1	TRBV27	TRBJ2-7	-	CASSLSRDRAYRYF	TGTGCCAGCAGTTTGTCGCGGGACAGGGCGTACAGGTACTTC
TRBD1	TRBV24-1	TRBJ1-1	-	CATSGPDRGRYEAFF	TGTGCCACCAGTGGCCCGGACAGGGGACGGTATGAAGCTTTCTTT
TRBD2	TRBV10-2	TRBJ2-1	-	CASRAPGLVYNEQFF	TGCGCCAGCAGGGCCCCGGGACTAGTCTACAATGAGCAGTTCTTC
-	TRBV28	TRBJ1-1	once	CASGWEGMNTEAFF	TGTGCCAGCGGCTGGGAGGGTATGAACACTGAAGCTTTCTTT
TRBD2	TRBV7-6	TRBJ2-3	-	CASSLARGDTQYF	TGTGCCAGCAGCTTAGCGCGGGGGGATACGCAGTATTTT
-	TRBV10-2	TRBJ2-1	-	CASSASGYNEQFF	TGCGCCAGCAGTGCCAGCGGCTACAATGAGCAGTTCTTC
-	TRBV18	TRBJ1-2	-	CASSPRRELTIGYTF	TGTGCCAGCTCACCGAGAAGGGAGCTCACGATTGGCTACACCTTC
-	TRBV6-6	TRBJ1-5	-	CASSYSQGNLESQHF	TGTGCCAGCAGTTACTCCCAGGGAAACTTAGAGTCCCAGCATTTT
-	TRBV29-1	TRBJ1-1	-	CSGKNSNTEAFF	TGCAGCGGCAAAAACTCCAACACTGAAGCTTTCTTT
-	TRBV7-9	TRBJ2-7	few	CASSLGSGEQYF	TGTGCCAGCAGCTTAGGCTCCGGCGAGCAGTACTTC
-	TRBV15	TRBJ2-3	-	CATSRLVGTDTQYF	TGTGCCACCAGCAGATTAGTTGGCACAGATACGCAGTATTTT
-	TRBV11-3	TRBJ2-3	-	CASSLETGLTDTQYF	TGTGCCAGCAGCTTAGAAACGGGACTCACAGATACGCAGTATTTT